The clone carrying this T cell receptor (beta chain) showed up just once. Per the authors' pipeline: Amplification of reference gene primers provided the estimated nucleated cell counts. Profiled with immunoSEQ multiplex PCR; TCRdb holds only in-frame clones, not every one. V, J and clone size are those of that table, while D and trimming were read from the DNA. The table lists roughly 320,000 clones, roughly 90% of them singletons. V was trimmed by 6 bases and J by 4 bases, leaving 11 bases between them. The CDR3 totals 13 residues. Per the germline V gene, CDR1 is SGHNT and CDR2 is YYREEE (reference sequence). This entry belongs to a study of blood T cell repertoires in COVID-19.

The receptor comes from a woman between 25 and 40 years old who had been exposed to COVID-19. V usage is TRBV5-4 and J usage is TRBJ1-5; D is undetermined. Sample: PBMCs or T cells enriched from blood (not recorded which). DNA of the CDR3: TGTGCCAGCAACCTGACACTGAATCAGCCCCAGCATTTT. It yields the protein CASNLTLNQPQHF.